This TCR beta chain is drawn from a study of human T cells and chemical hapten exposure. General study results and limits: Expanded TCRs formed significantly more large CDR3 similarity clusters than controls.

Documented time point: pre-sensitization, week 0. Treatment defined: therapeutic diphenylcyclopropenone sensitization with weekly scalp DPC. This CDR3 contains 17 residues. Per the germline V gene, CDR1 is MNHEY and CDR2 is SVGEGT. The V end lost 3 bases, the J end lost 2 bases, and 19 bases lay between the germline ends. This clonotype came up many times. Its antigen remains unknown. TCRdb re-called the RACE reads with MiXCR, one entry per CDR3 protein. The table records 300,000 to 450,000 distinct CDR3 sequences, 5.5% of them present only once. The specimen comprised whole blood, sampled in connection with sensitization to the hapten diphenylcyclopropenone (DPC). The genes are TRBV6-2 or TRBV6-3 and TRBJ1-1; D may be TRBD1 (5 bases). The TCR originated in a woman under 30 with alopecia areata. Some clones in this sample may be carry-over from other donors' samples. Here the CDR3 DNA reads TGTGCCAGCAGTTATTGGGCAGCTGGGACTCGCAACACTGAAGCTTTCTTT. Protein: CASSYWAAGTRNTEAFF.